The subject of this entry is one TCR beta chain. This record belongs to a study of cytomegalovirus exposure and HLA in healthy donors. Use of 60 Vbeta and 13 Jbeta primers characterized the PCR. Only in-frame clones appear in the TCRdb table, and some are missing; sequencing was by immunoSEQ multiplex PCR. The data show more than 85,000 clones, 80% seen once. This CDR3 spans 14 amino acids. Germline V CDR1 and CDR2: KGHSH, LQKENI. Trimming left V 1 base short and J 5 bases short, with 11 bases between. Source material: PBMCs. This clonotype was sampled from a woman aged 60-75 years in good health and CMV-seropositive. The gene calls are TRBV18 and TRBJ1-2; D is undetermined. The CDR3 loop reads CASSPRVGVYGYTF. The CDR3 nucleotides read TGTGCCAGCTCACCACGGGTGGGCGTTTATGGCTACACCTTC.